This T cell receptor (beta chain) was recorded in a study of T cell responses to AZD1222 COVID-19 vaccine. Whole-study findings and limits: Clonal diversity was possibly underestimated, and the donors were mostly white British, with more females. The span of vaccine-associated CD4 TCRs extended across spike, with dominance at 160-218 and 743-854. Reports say nearly half of spike-specific TCRs go after unmutated variant regions. Every sample of the repertoires postdated the peak T cell response.

This clone appeared a few times. No antigen is known for it. Libraries were prepared by immunoSEQ multiplex PCR; TCRdb keeps only in-frame clonotypes and omits some of them. The data show 66,000 or so clones, around 79% seen once. This CDR3 spans 16 amino acids. Per germline, CDR1 SGHTA and CDR2 FQGNSA. J was trimmed by 4 bases and V by 1 base; bases with no gene match: 8. The receptor comes from an adult in good health. This chain uses TRBV7-2 with TRBJ2-5, with 8 bases aligning to TRBD1. The starting material was peripheral blood, obtained on day 0 of MenACWY control vaccination. The CDR3 region is CASSLDITGGRETQYF. CDR3 coding DNA: TGTGCCAGCAGCTTAGATATTACAGGGGGGAGAGAGACCCAGTACTTC.